Following are 21 T cell receptor beta chains from one sample sequenced in a study of blood T cells in healthy people across ages (dated by TCRdb to between 2014 and 2016). The library relied on 5' RACE. This sample was sequenced with an Illumina HiSeq 2500. A second 7 to 11 cycle PCR used a sample-barcoded 5' primer and a J-beta primer mix. Clones were called with MiXCR by TCRdb after fastp trimmed the public reads at Q25, and only in-frame beta chains were retained. Entries that share a CDR3 protein sequence are merged under the most common genes and DNA. Across this sample there are 1.5 million or so distinct CDR3 sequences, with 35% to 45% seen only once. The biggest ten clones account for more than 4% of the sample. What was sequenced was blood. The source of these receptors is a woman younger than 30 in good health.

The chain links TRBV6-2 or TRBV6-3 to TRBJ2-1; a weak D match, TRBD1 (6 bases). Trimming took 7 bases from V and 8 from J, leaving 24 bases between them. The CDR3 is 16 residues long. Germline CDR1 and CDR2: MNHEY and SVGEGT. CDR3 in amino acids: CASTQGRPQSNDEQFF. CDR3 coding DNA: TGTGCCAGCACCCAGGGGCGACCTCAATCTAACGATGAGCAGTTCTTC.

The V call is TRBV20-1, the J call TRBJ2-5; TRBD2 matches 9 bases. In germline, CDR1 is DFQATT, CDR2 SNEGSKA (reference sequence). There are 15 residues in the CDR3. V trimming: 5 bases; J trimming: 5 bases; junction bases outside the gene matches: 12. CDR3 DNA sequence: TGCAGTGCTTTAGGTCCGGGACTAGCTATGGAGACCCAGTACTTC. This gives the protein CSALGPGLAMETQYF.

The CDR3 loop reads CASSQDRAEQPQHF. The CDR3 DNA follows: TGCGCCAGCAGCCAAGATCGGGCAGAACAGCCCCAGCATTTT. The chain is built from TRBV4-3 and TRBJ1-5; D unclear. The CDR3 spans 14 residues. The germline V gene encodes CDR1 LGHNA and CDR2 YSLEER. Trimming shortened V by 0 bases and J by 7 bases, and 10 bases separated the two germline ends.

This rearrangement joins TRBV20-1 to TRBJ2-3, with 14 bases matching TRBD2. There are 16 residues in the CDR3. The V gene end was trimmed by 6 bases and the J gene end by 2 bases; junction bases not matched to a gene: 7. Per germline, CDR1 DFQATT and CDR2 SNEGSKA (reference sequence). The CDR3 region has the DNA TGCAGTGCGACCGGGACTAGCGGGGGCCTCACAGATACGCAGTATTTT. Translated, it gives CSATGTSGGLTDTQYF.

The chain's CDR3 is CASSVAGLANTGELFF. CDR3 nucleotide sequence: TGTGCCAGCAGCGTAGCGGGACTAGCAAACACCGGGGAGCTGTTTTTT. The chain uses TRBV9 and TRBJ2-2, with TRBD2 identical over 9 bases. There are 16 residues in the CDR3. V shed 0 bases, J shed 2 bases, and the junction held 2 bases outside the gene matches. Germline values: CDR1 SGDLS, CDR2 YYNGEE.

This chain links TRBV12-3 or TRBV12-4 with TRBJ2-3; 7 bases match TRBD1. V was clipped by 3 bases and J by 6 bases; unmatched bases: 15. The CDR3 covers 17 residues. The DNA of the CDR3 is TGTGCCAGCAGTTTTCCAGGGACAGCGGAAATCACGGATACGCAGTATTTT. Protein sequence: CASSFPGTAEITDTQYF.

The CDR3 sequence is CASSLDGGIDTQYF. The CDR3 DNA reads TGTGCCAGCAGCTTAGATGGCGGTATAGATACGCAGTATTTT. This chain links TRBV11-2 with TRBJ2-3, with D uncertain. This CDR3 is 14 amino acids long. The germline gives CDR1 SGHAT, CDR2 FQNNGV. Between the trimmed V and J ends, which lost 0 bases and 5 bases, there was a span of 9 bases. The complete variable domain, with remaining parts taken from reference TRBV11-2 and TRBJ2-3, reads EAGVAQSPRYKIIEKRQSVAFWCNPISGHATLYWYQQILGQGPKLLIQFQNNGVVDDSQLPKDRFSAERLKGVDSTLKIQPAKLEDSAVYLCASSLDGGIDTQYFGPGTRLTVL.

V is TRBV12-3 or TRBV12-4 and J is TRBJ1-1; D not certain. V lost 4 bases, J lost 8 bases, and 8 bases lay in between. CDR3 length equals 11 residues. CDR3 sequence reads: CASSYQTEAFF. The CDR3 DNA reads as TGTGCCAGCAGTTATCAGACGGAAGCTTTCTTT.

This clonotype has only a few counts. The chain carries TRBV25-1 and TRBJ2-3; the D gene is possibly TRBD2 (5 bases). Germline loops: CDR1 MGHDK, CDR2 SYGVNS. The CDR3 sequence is 14 residues long. The V end lost 2 bases, the J end lost 2 bases, and 8 bases lay between the germline ends. The CDR3 DNA sequence: TGTGCCAGCAGTGAAGATAGCGTCACAGATACGCAGTATTTT. This sequence encodes CASSEDSVTDTQYF. The variable domain in full, completed from reference TRBV25-1 and TRBJ2-3, reads EADIYQTPRYLVIGTGKKITLECSQTMGHDKMYWYQQDPGMELHLIHYSYGVNSTEKGDLSSESTVSRIRTEHFPLTLESARPSHTSQYLCASSEDSVTDTQYFGPGTRLTVL.

CDR3 DNA: TGTGCCAGCAGCTACAGGGGGCTGAACAATCAGCCCCAGCATTTT. It translates to CASSYRGLNNQPQHF. The chain uses TRBV6-7 and TRBJ1-5; 9 bases are shared with TRBD1. TRBV6-7 is noted as an ORF with a role that remains uncertain. The CDR3 covers 15 residues. The junction had 6 bases not matched to a gene; V was cut back by 6 bases and J by 3 bases.

The chain recombines TRBV4-1 with TRBJ2-7; D call uncertain. Germline V gene lookup returns CDR1 MGHRA and CDR2 YSYEKL. The CDR3 runs 14 residues. V shed 0 bases and J shed 4 bases, with 10 bases lying between them. The CDR3 nucleotides read TGCGCCAGCAGCCAAGAACATTTTAGGTACGAGCAGTACTTC. As protein: CASSQEHFRYEQYF.

This clonotype has only a few counts. The V call is TRBV6-5, the J call TRBJ2-5; 7 bases line up with TRBD2. The V and J ends lost 8 bases and 4 bases, in that order; junction bases with no gene match: 13. CDR1 and CDR2 (germline): MNHEY, SVGAGI. This CDR3 region has 15 residues. As DNA, the CDR3 is TGTGCCAGCTCCAAATCGACTAGCCTAAGAGAGACCCAGTACTTC. This translates into CASSKSTSLRETQYF.

The chain recombines TRBV6-1 with TRBJ2-5, with a tentative D call TRBD2 (6 bases). The J call may be in error: the DNA end matches TRBJ2-7 better. CDR1 and CDR2 from the germline V gene are MNHNS and SASEGT. This CDR3 is built from 13 residues. CDR3 protein: CASSEYGGPEQYF. The CDR3 coding sequence is TGTGCCAGCAGTGAATACGGGGGTCCCGAGCAGTACTTC.

V usage is TRBV5-4 and J usage is TRBJ1-2; tentative D call: TRBD1 (6 bases). Looked up from germline, CDR1 is SGHNT and CDR2 is YYREEE (reference sequence). The CDR3 covers 12 residues. Deletions cut 6 bases from V and 7 bases from J, with 13 bases between. CDR3 residues: CASTPEGGGYTF. CDR3 bases: TGTGCCAGCACCCCGGAGGGGGGTGGCTACACCTTC.

The chain employs TRBV10-1 and TRBJ1-2; maybe TRBD1 (6 bases). The CDR3 runs 15 residues. Germline V gives CDR1 WNHNN, CDR2 SYGVQD (reference sequence). V was cut by 0 bases and J by 4 bases, with 12 bases left in between. The CDR3, as DNA: TGCGCCAGCAGTGAGTCGCCGGGGACACCCTATGGCTACACCTTC. Amino acids: CASSESPGTPYGYTF.

This rearrangement joins TRBV29-1 to TRBJ2-5; the D is unclear. The CDR3 covers 14 residues. V lost 5 bases and J lost 2, with 15 bases in between. Per germline, CDR1 SQVTM and CDR2 ANQGSEA. CDR3 residues: CSVPPAGDQETQYF. The CDR3 nucleotides read TGCAGCGTTCCTCCGGCCGGCGATCAAGAGACCCAGTACTTC. Looking up the rest from reference TRBV29-1 and TRBJ2-5 gives the full variable domain: SAVISQKPSRDICQRGTSLTIQCQVDSQVTMMFWYRQQPGQSLTLIATANQGSEATYESGFVIDKFPISRPNLTFSTLTVSNMSPEDSSIYLCSVPPAGDQETQYFGPGTRLLVL.

The chain combines TRBV7-9 with TRBJ2-1, with 9 bases aligning to TRBD2. Germline CDR1 and CDR2: SEHNR and FQNEAQ (reference sequence). The CDR3 contains 17 residues. Trimming removed 5 bases from V and 4 bases from J; junction bases left unmatched: 12. The CDR3 region has the DNA TGTGCCAGCAGCGCCTGGTTGGCGGGGGGGCTTTACAATGAGCAGTTCTTC. This gives the protein CASSAWLAGGLYNEQFF.

This clonotype was seen more than once but under ten times. This chain uses TRBV6-1 with TRBJ2-7, with D possibly being TRBD2 (5 bases). V was pared by 8 bases and J by 6 bases, with 17 bases between. Per germline, CDR1 MNHNS and CDR2 SASEGT. The CDR3 runs to 13 residues. The CDR3 DNA sequence: TGTGCCAGCGATACCGGACGGACTCCCGAGCAGTACTTC. It yields the protein CASDTGRTPEQYF.

The table lists this clonotype with many counts. The chain carries TRBV11-2 and TRBJ1-6, with D possibly being TRBD1 (6 bases). This CDR3 is 13 amino acids long. CDR1 is SGHAT, CDR2 FQNNGV, per germline. V was shortened by 5 bases and J by 7 bases, with 9 bases between the two germline ends. The CDR3 loop is CASSTDRNSPLHF. For the CDR3, the DNA is TGTGCCAGCAGCACCGACAGGAATTCACCCCTCCACTTT. Full variable domain (rest looked up from reference TRBV11-2 and TRBJ1-6): EAGVAQSPRYKIIEKRQSVAFWCNPISGHATLYWYQQILGQGPKLLIQFQNNGVVDDSQLPKDRFSAERLKGVDSTLKIQPAKLEDSAVYLCASSTDRNSPLHFGNGTRLTVT.

The table lists this clonotype with a count of one. The chain has TRBV15 and TRBJ2-7, with TRBD2 matching 7 bases. V lost 4 bases, J lost 7 bases, and 16 bases stayed unmatched. Germline-derived CDR1 and CDR2 are LNHNV and YYDKDF (reference sequence). The CDR3 has 16 amino acids. The CDR3 nucleotides are TGTGCCACCAGCAATGGCCGGGGAGGGGTCTACAATGAGCAGTACTTC. Translation: CATSNGRGGVYNEQYF.

This rearrangement joins TRBV29-1 to TRBJ2-1; tentatively, D is TRBD1 (6 bases). Germline CDR1 SQVTM, CDR2 ANQGSEA. V lost 7 bases and J lost 11, with 18 bases in between. The CDR3 has 12 amino acids. CDR3 bases: TGCAGCGCTAGGGGGACCGAGGAGAAGCAGTTCTTC. This codes for CSARGTEEKQFF.